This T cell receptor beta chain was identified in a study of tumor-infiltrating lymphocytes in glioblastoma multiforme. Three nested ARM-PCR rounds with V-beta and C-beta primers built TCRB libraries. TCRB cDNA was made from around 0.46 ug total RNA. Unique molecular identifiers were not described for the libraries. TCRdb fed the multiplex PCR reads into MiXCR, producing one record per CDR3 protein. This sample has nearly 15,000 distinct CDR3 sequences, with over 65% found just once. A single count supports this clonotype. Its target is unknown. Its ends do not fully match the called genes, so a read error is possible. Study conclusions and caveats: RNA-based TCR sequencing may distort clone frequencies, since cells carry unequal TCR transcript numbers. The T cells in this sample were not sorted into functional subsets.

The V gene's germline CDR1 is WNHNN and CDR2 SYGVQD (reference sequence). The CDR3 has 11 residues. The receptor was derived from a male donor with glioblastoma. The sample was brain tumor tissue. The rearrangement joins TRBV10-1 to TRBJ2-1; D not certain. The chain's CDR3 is CASKGGNEKFF. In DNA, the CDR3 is TGCGCCAGCAAAGGCGGAAATGAGAAGTTCTTC.